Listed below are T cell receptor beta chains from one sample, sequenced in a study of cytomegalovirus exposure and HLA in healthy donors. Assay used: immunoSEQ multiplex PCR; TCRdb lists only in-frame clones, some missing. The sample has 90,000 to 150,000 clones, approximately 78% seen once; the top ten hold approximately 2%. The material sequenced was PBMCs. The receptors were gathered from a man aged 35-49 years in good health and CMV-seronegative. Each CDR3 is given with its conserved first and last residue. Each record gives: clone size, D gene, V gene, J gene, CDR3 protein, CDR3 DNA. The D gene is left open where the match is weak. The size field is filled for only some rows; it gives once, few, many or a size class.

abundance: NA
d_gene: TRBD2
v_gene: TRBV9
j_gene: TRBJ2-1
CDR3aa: CASSPRGGTSLHEQFF
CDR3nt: TGTGCCAGCAGCCCTAGGGGCGGGACTAGCCTCCATGAGCAGTTCTTC

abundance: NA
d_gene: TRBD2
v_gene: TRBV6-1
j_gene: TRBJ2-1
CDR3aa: CASKGLAGVNEQFF
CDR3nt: TGTGCCAGCAAAGGACTAGCGGGAGTCAATGAGCAGTTCTTC

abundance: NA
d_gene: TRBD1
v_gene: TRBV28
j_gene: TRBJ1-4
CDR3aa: CASSSGGRNEKLFF
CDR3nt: TGTGCCAGCAGTTCAGGGGGCCGAAATGAAAAACTGTTTTTT

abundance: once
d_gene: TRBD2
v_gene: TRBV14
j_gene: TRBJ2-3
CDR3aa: CASSQQLTSGTTDTQYF
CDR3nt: TGTGCCAGCAGCCAACAACTGACTAGCGGTACCACAGATACGCAGTATTTT

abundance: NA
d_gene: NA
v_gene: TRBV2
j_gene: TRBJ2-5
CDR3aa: CASSEIRGGETQYF
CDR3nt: TGTGCCAGCAGTGAGATCAGGGGTGGAGAGACCCAGTACTTC

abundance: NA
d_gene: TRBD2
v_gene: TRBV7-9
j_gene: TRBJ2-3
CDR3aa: CASSSSLAGEADTQYF
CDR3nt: TGTGCCAGCAGCTCCAGCCTAGCGGGAGAAGCAGATACGCAGTATTTT

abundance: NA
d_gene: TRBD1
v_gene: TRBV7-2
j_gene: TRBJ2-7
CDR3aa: CASSPFDRDYEQYF
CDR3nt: TGTGCCAGCAGCCCCTTCGACAGGGACTACGAGCAGTACTTC

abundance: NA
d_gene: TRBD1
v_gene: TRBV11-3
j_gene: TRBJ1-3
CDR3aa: CASSSTGGNTIYF
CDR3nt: TGTGCCAGCAGCTCGACAGGGGGAAACACCATATATTTT

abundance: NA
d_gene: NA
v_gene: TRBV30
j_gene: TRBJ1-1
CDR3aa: CAWVGGLAEAFF
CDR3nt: TGTGCCTGGGTAGGGGGTCTTGCTGAAGCTTTCTTT

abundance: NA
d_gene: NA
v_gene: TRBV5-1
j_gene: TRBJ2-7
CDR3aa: CASSLVTVSYEQYF
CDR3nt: TGCGCCAGCAGCCTAGTGACAGTATCCTACGAGCAGTACTTC

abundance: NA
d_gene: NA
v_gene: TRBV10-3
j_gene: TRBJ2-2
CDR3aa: CAISDRDPNTGELFF
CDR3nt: TGTGCCATCAGTGACAGGGATCCGAACACCGGGGAGCTGTTTTTT

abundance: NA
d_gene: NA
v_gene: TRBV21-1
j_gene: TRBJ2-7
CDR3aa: CASSRTYFSPYEQYF
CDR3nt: TGTGCCAGCAGCAGGACTTATTTTTCCCCCTACGAGCAGTACTTC

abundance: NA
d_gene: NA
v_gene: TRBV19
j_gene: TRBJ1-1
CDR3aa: CASFPPRQGRTEAFF
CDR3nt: TGTGCCAGTTTTCCCCCACGGCAGGGAAGAACTGAAGCTTTCTTT

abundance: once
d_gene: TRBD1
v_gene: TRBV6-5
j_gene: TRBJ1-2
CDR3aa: CASNTGGRGRRGYTF
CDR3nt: TGTGCCAGCAATACAGGGGGCAGGGGAAGACGTGGCTACACCTTC

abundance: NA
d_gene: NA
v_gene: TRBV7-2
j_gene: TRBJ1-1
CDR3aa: CASSRDTEAFF
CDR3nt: TGTGCCAGCAGCCGTGACACTGAAGCTTTCTTT

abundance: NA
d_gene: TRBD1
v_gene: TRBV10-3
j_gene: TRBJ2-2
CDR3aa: CAISWDRGNTGELFF
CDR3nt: TGTGCCATCAGTTGGGACAGGGGAAACACCGGGGAGCTGTTTTTT

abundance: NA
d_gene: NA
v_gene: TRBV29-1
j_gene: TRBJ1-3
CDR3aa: CSADLGSSSGNTIYF
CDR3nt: TGCAGCGCCGACTTAGGCTCGAGCTCTGGAAACACCATATATTTT

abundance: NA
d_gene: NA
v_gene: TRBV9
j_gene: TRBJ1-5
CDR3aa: CASSVDGGNQPQHF
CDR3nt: TGTGCCAGCAGCGTAGACGGGGGCAATCAGCCCCAGCATTTT

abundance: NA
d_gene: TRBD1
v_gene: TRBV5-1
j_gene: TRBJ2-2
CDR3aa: CASSPSGQANTGELFF
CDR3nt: TGCGCCAGCAGCCCCTCAGGACAGGCAAACACCGGGGAGCTGTTTTTT

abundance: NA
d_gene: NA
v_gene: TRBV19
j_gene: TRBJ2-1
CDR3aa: CASSIDKGRYNEQFF
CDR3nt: TGTGCCAGTAGTATAGATAAAGGCAGGTATAATGAGCAGTTCTTC

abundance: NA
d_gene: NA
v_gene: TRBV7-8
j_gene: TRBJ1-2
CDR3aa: CASSSGTDPPYGYTF
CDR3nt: TGTGCCAGCAGCTCAGGGACTGACCCACCCTATGGCTACACCTTC

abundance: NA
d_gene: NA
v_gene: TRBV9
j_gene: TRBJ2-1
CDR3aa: CASSVSDFTYNEQFF
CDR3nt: TGTGCCAGCAGCGTTTCGGACTTTACCTACAATGAGCAGTTCTTC

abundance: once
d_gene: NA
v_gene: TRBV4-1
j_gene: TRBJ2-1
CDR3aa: CASSLTSLANEQFF
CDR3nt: TGCGCCAGCAGCCTAACCTCGCTGGCAAATGAGCAGTTCTTC

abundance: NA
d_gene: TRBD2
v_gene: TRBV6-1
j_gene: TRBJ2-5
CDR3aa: CASSPGTSAETQYF
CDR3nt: TGTGCCAGCAGCCCGGGGACTAGCGCGGAGACCCAGTACTTC

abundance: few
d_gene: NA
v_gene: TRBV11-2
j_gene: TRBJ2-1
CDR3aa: CASSLVGQNEQFF
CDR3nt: TGTGCCAGCAGCTTAGTCGGACAGAATGAGCAGTTCTTC

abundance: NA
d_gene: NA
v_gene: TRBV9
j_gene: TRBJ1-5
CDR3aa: CASSKSSNQPQHF
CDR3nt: TGTGCCAGCAGTAAGAGTAGCAATCAGCCCCAGCATTTT

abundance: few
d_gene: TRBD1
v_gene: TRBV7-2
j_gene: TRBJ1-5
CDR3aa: CASSFTGTVDQPQHF
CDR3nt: TGTGCCAGCAGCTTTACCGGGACAGTGGATCAGCCCCAGCATTTT

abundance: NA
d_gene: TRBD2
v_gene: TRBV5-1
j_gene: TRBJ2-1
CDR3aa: CASSSAGVTYNEQFF
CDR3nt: TGCGCCAGCAGCTCGGCGGGGGTTACCTACAATGAGCAGTTCTTC

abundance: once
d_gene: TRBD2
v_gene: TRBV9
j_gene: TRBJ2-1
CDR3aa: CASSVLAGTFSEQFF
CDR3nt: TGTGCCAGCAGCGTACTAGCGGGGACTTTTTCTGAGCAGTTCTTC